Here is one T cell receptor (beta chain) with its context. Its cognate antigen is unknown. The sample belongs to a study of cytomegalovirus exposure and HLA in healthy donors. The J segment lost 3 bases and the V segment lost 6 bases, leaving 5 bases of the junction unmatched. Germline loops: CDR1 LNHDA, CDR2 SQIVND (reference sequence). The CDR3 extends over 14 amino acids. It was with 60 Vbeta and 13 Jbeta primers that the PCR ran. Some clones are missing from TCRdb's copy, which holds only in-frame ones; the method was immunoSEQ multiplex PCR. Of 110,000 to 150,000 clones in the sample, roughly 10% were seen once. Study observations and caveats: Exclusion as indistinguishable affected some V segments, including TRBV6-2 and TRBV6-3.

Sequencing was carried out using PBMCs. The receptor comes from a man aged 45-60 years in good health and CMV-seronegative. The chain recombines TRBV19 with TRBJ2-7, with TRBD1 matching over 10 bases. DNA for the CDR3: TGTGCCAGTAGACGGACAGGGGGGATCTACGAGCAGTACTTC. Protein: CASRRTGGIYEQYF.